The 8 T cell receptor beta chains below all came from one sample that was sequenced in a study of blood T cell repertoires in COVID-19. Sequencing was performed with immunoSEQ multiplex PCR; in TCRdb, only in-frame clones are kept and a portion is missing. The sample has roughly 290,000 clones, around 81% seen once. Sequencing was done on a sample of peripheral blood. All receptors come from a person between 65 and 79 years old with COVID-19, enrolled during active disease.

This clone has just a few counts. The chain employs TRBV29-1 and TRBJ2-5; no clear D gene. V was cut by 5 bases and J by 5 bases, with 9 bases left in between. The CDR3 runs to 11 residues. Germline values: CDR1 SQVTM, CDR2 ANQGSEA. The CDR3 nucleotides read TGCAGCGTTCAAGCTTCTGAGACCCAGTACTTC. Amino acids: CSVQASETQYF.

This chain connects TRBV7-2 to TRBJ2-7; 7 positions agree with TRBD2. The J segment lost 4 bases and the V segment lost 0 bases, leaving 9 bases of the junction unmatched. There are 16 residues in the CDR3. Germline V gene data show CDR1 as SGHTA and CDR2 as FQGNSA. This chain's CDR3 is CASSLAAGLVPYEQYF. In DNA, the CDR3 is TGTGCCAGCAGCTTAGCGGCCGGACTAGTGCCTTACGAGCAGTACTTC.

This chain uses TRBV15 with TRBJ1-2; 8 positions agree with TRBD1. Germline V gives CDR1 LNHNV, CDR2 YYDKDF (reference sequence). The V gene end was trimmed by 2 bases and the J gene end by 6 bases; junction bases not matched to a gene: 11. The CDR3 spans 16 residues. CDR3 DNA sequence: TGTGCCACCAGCAGAATAACCGGGACAGGTGACAATGGCTACACCTTC. It specifies CATSRITGTGDNGYTF.

The V call is TRBV5-1, the J call TRBJ1-5, with D possibly being TRBD1 (6 bases). V was trimmed by 0 bases and J by 2 bases, leaving 9 bases between them. The CDR3 totals 15 residues. Germline V lookup: CDR1 SGHRS, CDR2 YFSETQ. CDR3 coding DNA: TGCGCCAGCAGCTTGGAGGCAGGGGGCAATCAGCCCCAGCATTTT. Translation: CASSLEAGGNQPQHF. The full variable domain, rest sourced from reference TRBV5-1 and TRBJ1-5, is KAGVTQTPRYLIKTRGQQVTLSCSPISGHRSVSWYQQTPGQGLQFLFEYFSETQRNKGNFPGRFSGRQFSNSRSEMNVSTLELGDSALYLCASSLEAGGNQPQHFGDGTRLSIL.

This clone was seen only a few times. Distinct nucleotide sequences in the sample also encode this CDR3. The chain combines TRBV6-6 with TRBJ1-5, with 7 bases aligning to TRBD1. The germline V gene has CDR1 MNHNY and CDR2 SVGAGI (reference sequence). The CDR3 spans 15 residues. V was clipped by 2 bases and J by 4 bases; unmatched bases: 5. The CDR3 DNA sequence: TGTGCCAGCAGTTACCCAGGGGGTGGGAATCAGCCCCAGCATTTT. Amino acid sequence: CASSYPGGGNQPQHF.

The V gene is TRBV5-3, the J gene TRBJ1-5; D is uncertain. TRBV5-3 is given ORF status, its function remaining uncertain. The CDR3 runs to 19 residues. Trimming took off 4 bases at V and 2 bases at J, with 25 bases between the two ends. This chain's CDR3 is CARSPPPQITVDGNQPQHF. CDR3 in DNA: TGTGCCAGAAGCCCGCCACCCCAAATCACGGTTGATGGCAATCAGCCCCAGCATTTT.

The chain carries TRBV19 and TRBJ2-5; 14 nucleotides match TRBD2. In germline, CDR1 is LNHDA, CDR2 SQIVND (reference sequence). This CDR3 is built from 16 residues. Losses at the gene ends were 6 bases for V and 10 bases for J; bases not matched to a gene: 13. The CDR3, as DNA: TGTGCCAGTAGCAACCTCGGGACTAGCGGGAGCCCCGACCAGTACTTC. This translates into CASSNLGTSGSPDQYF.

The chain uses TRBV20-1 and TRBJ2-7; 8 bases are shared with TRBD1. V lost 5 bases, J lost 9 bases, and 3 bases stayed unmatched. Germline CDR1 DFQATT, CDR2 SNEGSKA (reference sequence). The CDR3 spans 10 residues. The chain's CDR3 is CSARDRLQYF. As DNA, the CDR3 is TGCAGTGCTCGGGACAGGTTGCAGTACTTC.